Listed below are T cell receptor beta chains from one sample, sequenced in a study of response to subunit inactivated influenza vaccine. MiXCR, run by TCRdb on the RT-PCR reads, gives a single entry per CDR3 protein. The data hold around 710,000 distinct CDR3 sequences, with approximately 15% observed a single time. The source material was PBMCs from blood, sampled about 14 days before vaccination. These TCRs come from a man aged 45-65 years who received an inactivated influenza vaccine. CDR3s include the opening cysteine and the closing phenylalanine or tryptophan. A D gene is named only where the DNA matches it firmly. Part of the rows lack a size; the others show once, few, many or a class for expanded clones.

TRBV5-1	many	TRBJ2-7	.	TGCGCCAGCAGCTTGGATAGGGGTTCGGGGCTCTTCTACGAGCAGTACTTC	CASSLDRGSGLFYEQYF
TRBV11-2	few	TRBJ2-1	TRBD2	TGTGCCAGCAGCTTAGTCTCCCAAGGGCGGGAGAGGACCAATGAGCAGTTCTTC	CASSLVSQGRERTNEQFF
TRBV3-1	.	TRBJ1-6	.	TGTGCCAGCAGCCAAGTCTACGGTAATTCACCCCTCCACTTT	CASSQVYGNSPLHF
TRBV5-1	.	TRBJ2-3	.	TGCGCCAGCAGCTTGGCGTCAGGGGGGCTCGCAGATACGCAGTATTTT	CASSLASGGLADTQYF
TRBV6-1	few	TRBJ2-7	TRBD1	TGTGCCAGCGGACAGGTCGCCTGGGAGCAGTACTTC	CASGQVAWEQYF
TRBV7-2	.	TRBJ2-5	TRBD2	TGTGCCAGCAGCTTAGTCGCTAGCGGGGGGGCCGGGCAAGAGACCCAGTACTTC	CASSLVASGGAGQETQYF
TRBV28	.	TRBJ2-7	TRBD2	TGTGCCAGCGTCCGGGGGGGCTCCTACGAGCAGTACTTC	CASVRGGSYEQYF
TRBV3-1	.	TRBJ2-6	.	TGTGCCAGCAGCCCAGTGGTCGGACAACAATTCTCTGGGGCCAACGTCCTGACTTTC	CASSPVVGQQFSGANVLTF
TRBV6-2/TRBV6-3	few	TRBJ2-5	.	TGTGCCAGCAGTCCGACGTACCCACCACAAGAGACCCAGTACTTC	CASSPTYPPQETQYF
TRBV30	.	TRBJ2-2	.	TGTGCCTGGAATCCGGGAGTGAACACCGGGGAGCTGTTTTTT	CAWNPGVNTGELFF
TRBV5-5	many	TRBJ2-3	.	TGTGCCAGCAGCTTCACTGCAGATACGCAGTATTTT	CASSFTADTQYF
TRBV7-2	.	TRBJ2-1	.	TGTGCCAGCAGCTTAGAAGGCGGGGCCATCAGTGAGCAGTTCTTC	CASSLEGGAISEQFF
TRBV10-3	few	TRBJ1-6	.	TGTGCCATCAGCAACCACTCAAGCTATAATTCACCCCTCCACTTT	CAISNHSSYNSPLHF
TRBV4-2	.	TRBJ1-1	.	TGTGCCAGCAGCCTCGGGACCCTGAGGGCGAACACTGAAGCTTTCTTT	CASSLGTLRANTEAFF
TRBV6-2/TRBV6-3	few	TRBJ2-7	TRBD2	TGTGCCAGCAGTACTAGCGGGACCTACTACGAGCAGTACTTC	CASSTSGTYYEQYF
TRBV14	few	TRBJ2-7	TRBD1	TGTGCCAGCAGCCAAAGACCGGGACAGATCTACGAGCAGTACTTC	CASSQRPGQIYEQYF
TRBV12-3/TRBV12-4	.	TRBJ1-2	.	TGTGCCAGCAGTTTAGGATCAAGGCATGGCTACACCTTC	CASSLGSRHGYTF
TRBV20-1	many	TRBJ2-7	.	TGCAGTGCTAGTCTGCCAGTCTTCCCCTACGAGCAGTACTTC	CSASLPVFPYEQYF
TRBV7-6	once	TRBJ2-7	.	TGTGCCAGCAGCACCGGCTCGACTAGATCCGAGCAGTACTTC	CASSTGSTRSEQYF
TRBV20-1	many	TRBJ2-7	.	TGCAGTGCGCAAGACCCCTACGAGCAGTACTTC	CSAQDPYEQYF
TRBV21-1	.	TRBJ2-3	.	TGTGCCAGCACCCTTCCGATCGGAGGTACGCAGTATTTT	CASTLPIGGTQYF
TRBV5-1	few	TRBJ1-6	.	TGCGCCAGCAGCTTGTATCAGGATCCTTCTTCACCCCTCCACTTT	CASSLYQDPSSPLHF
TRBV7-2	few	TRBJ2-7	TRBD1	TGTGCCAGCAGCACCCGACAGGGCTTGGGAAACGAGCAGTACTTC	CASSTRQGLGNEQYF
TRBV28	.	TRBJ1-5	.	TGTGCCAGCAGATTTGCACGGGGATATAGCAATCAGCCCCAGCATTTT	CASRFARGYSNQPQHF
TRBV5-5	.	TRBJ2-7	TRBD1	TGTGCCAGCAGCATCCGGGACAGGGGGCAATACGAGCAGTACTTC	CASSIRDRGQYEQYF
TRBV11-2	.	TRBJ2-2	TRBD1	TGTGCCAGCAGCTTCGGGACAGGGGGGACCGGGGAGCTGTTTTTT	CASSFGTGGTGELFF
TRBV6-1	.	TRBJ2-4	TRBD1	TGTGCCAGCAGTGAACCCGACAGGGCGGTAGCCAAAAACATTCAGTACTTC	CASSEPDRAVAKNIQYF
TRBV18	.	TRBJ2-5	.	TGTGCCAGCTCACCATTACAGCAAGAGACCCAGTACTTC	CASSPLQQETQYF
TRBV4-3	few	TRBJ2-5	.	TGCGCCAGCAGCCAAGATTTAAGTACCCCGCGGGACGAAGAGACCCAGTACTTC	CASSQDLSTPRDEETQYF
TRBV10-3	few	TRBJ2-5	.	TGTGCCATCAGCCAACTAGTGCAAGAGACCCAGTACTTC	CAISQLVQETQYF
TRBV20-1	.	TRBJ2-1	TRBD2	TGCAGTGGTGCGGGGGTCTCCTACAATGAGCAGTTCTTC	CSGAGVSYNEQFF